The following is a T cell receptor (beta chain) sequence with its context. Its target is not known. A second about 7 to 12 cycle PCR used barcoded and J-beta primers. TCRdb reprocessed the 5' RACE reads via MiXCR and lists one record per CDR3 protein. The repertoire includes around 1,100,000 distinct CDR3 sequences, 35% to 45% of them detected once, and approximately 14% sits in the top ten. The CDR3 loop spans 14 amino acids. Germline V gives CDR1 SGHRS, CDR2 YFSETQ. J lost 6 bases, V lost 4 bases, and 5 bases had no gene match. This sample is part of a study of blood T cells in healthy people across ages. Overall study results and limits: Measured against age, TCR beta diversity per million T cells decreased in a roughly linear manner.

The source is a man younger than 35 in good health. This chain connects TRBV5-1 to TRBJ2-1; 9 bases map to TRBD1. The sample was blood. The chain's CDR3 is CASSQGQGSNEQFF. In DNA form, the CDR3 reads TGCGCCAGCAGCCAGGGACAGGGAAGCAATGAGCAGTTCTTC.